This T cell receptor (beta chain) was identified during a study of shared clonotypes between healthy human individuals. Background on the study: In total, the donors were a couple of women and three men aged 18 to 49. Overall study results and limits: The naive CD4 repertoires of a few donors were compared, and roughly 5% of clonotypes were shared. Among donors, the sharing of clonotypes was expected to be influenced by sequencing depth. Rarefaction indicated that sorted-subset sequencing remained incomplete although depth was large.

Per germline, CDR1 GTSNPN and CDR2 SVGIG (reference sequence). The CDR3 covers 13 residues. With V trimmed by 4 bases and J by 4 bases, 2 bases remained unmatched. The repertoire was sequenced with immunoSEQ multiplex PCR; TCRdb's copy has only in-frame clones and lacks some. The sample holds about a million clones, approximately 80% seen once. Concerning this clone itself: Its matching antigen is unknown. In the same sample, other DNA sequences code for this CDR3.

The sequenced material came from memory CD4+ T cells sorted from blood. The sample's subset: CD45RA-negative fraction. The V call is TRBV30, the J call TRBJ1-5; TRBD1 agrees at 9 bases. The receptor was isolated from a man younger than 30 in good health. This chain's CDR3 is CAWTTGGNQPQHF. The CDR3 nucleotides are TGTGCCTGGACGACAGGGGGAAATCAGCCCCAGCATTTT.